This TCR beta chain is from a study of glioma-infiltrating T cells. J gave up 4 bases and V 1 base, and 2 bases lay outside the gene matches. The V gene's germline CDR1 is SGHRS and CDR2 YFSETQ. The CDR3 covers 14 residues. The iRepertoire nested amplicon-rescue multiplex PCR amplified TCR alpha and beta CDR3s from RNA. One entry per CDR3 protein, called by TCRdb with MiXCR from the multiplex PCR reads. The data hold some 160,000 distinct CDR3 sequences, with around 40% observed a single time. The chain uses TRBV5-1 and TRBJ1-2; 9 bases are shared with TRBD1. Sequenced: glioma tissue, nonneoplastic brain tissue, or PBMCs (not recorded which). The sequence came from a human donor with low-grade glioma or glioblastoma, undergoing nonglioma brain surgery, or in good health (not recorded which). In DNA, the CDR3 is TGCGCCAGCAGCTTGTCGGACAGGGGCTATGGCTACACCTTC. The encoded protein is CASSLSDRGYGYTF.